This TCR beta chain was identified during a study of spatial heterogeneity in lung cancer. As for the study in general: Consistent detection of more beta-chain than alpha-chain sequences was observed.

Indicated time point: blood at routine non-recurrence follow-up after resection. With 3 bases removed from V and 7 bases from J, the gap between germline ends came to 13 bases. This CDR3 is built from 14 residues. TCRdb ran MiXCR on the 5' RACE reads and lists one entry per CDR3 protein. The sample consists of approximately 41,000 distinct CDR3 sequences, 10% to 13% of them appearing once. This clonotype appeared many times. The receptor's source is a female donor with early-stage non-small cell lung cancer. The V call is TRBV12-3 or TRBV12-4, the J call TRBJ1-5; no firm D call. Sequencing was performed on PBMCs, taken at follow-up. CDR3 nucleotide sequence: TGTGCCAGCAGTTTTGCCCGAAGCCGCCAGCCCCAGCATTTT. Translating it yields CASSFARSRQPQHF.